This record looks at one TCR beta chain sequence and its context. Which antigen it targets is not known. The record has no base qualities; no much larger clone is one base away. These data are taken from a study of shared clonotypes between healthy human individuals (TCRdb year 2020). Background for the entire study: Two women and a few men aged 18 to 49 years were included in the cohort. For each donor, CD4 naive and CD4 memory were each given three plates, CD8 naive was given two plates, and CD8 memory was given one plate. Different laboratories and diverse techniques were used to prepare libraries and sequence TCR repertoires, to increase sequencing depth and limit assay-specific biases. The study deeply sequenced blood TCR repertoires of about 5 healthy adults to estimate repertoire size and the extent of clonotype sharing between individuals. Per donor, leukapheresis produced somewhere between about 0.8 and 9 billion PBMCs. General findings and caveats noted by the study authors: Higher generation probabilities were observed for clonotypes shared by all four sorted-subset donors than for non-shared clonotypes. Naive subsets generally had larger estimated clonotype richness than memory subsets. Sampling was restricted to blood, and TCR repertoires in tissue are likely to differ from TCR repertoires in blood. Pairwise subsampling led to the expectation that sequencing depth would affect the degree of clonotype sharing among donors. Even with the large sequencing depth, rarefaction of the sorted-subset datasets indicated that sequencing was incomplete. Because the study included a small number of donors, the genetic and exposure-history diversity represented was limited. When a handful of donors were compared, the shared fraction of clonotypes was about 5.5% for naive CD4, around 4% for naive CD8, 2% to 2.5% for memory CD4, and less than 0.45% for memory CD8.

Using the deep immunoSEQ assay, TCR CDR3 regions were amplified from genomic DNA by multiplex PCR. Extracted genomic DNA from each cell subset was spread evenly across all wells of several immunoSEQ 96-well plates, with each plate serving as a replicate. For sorted subsets, 150 to 200 ng genomic DNA, equal to tens of thousands of T cell genomes, was loaded into each replicate PCR. Purified libraries were quantified with a Qubit 3.0 fluorometer, sized on a Bioanalyzer 2100, and re-quantified with the KAPA Library Quantification kit. A separate single-read 150-cycle Illumina NextSeq 550 flow cell was used to sequence each immunoSEQ 96-well plate. The paper's data handling went like this. Because the immunoSEQ output held only junctional sequences and lacked quality scores, the filtering could not match the filtering applied to full-length reads. Sequences were annotated with PyIR, a Python wrapper for IgBLAST v1.9, and V/J genes and CDR3 were assigned using IMGT germline references. Reads were removed for weak V/J assignments (E-value above 1e-6), missing CDR3, stop codons, out-of-frame junctions, or ambiguous translated residues. A V3J clonotype was defined by an identical inferred V gene, J gene, and CDR3 amino acid sequence. Percentage overlap between repertoires was calculated by dividing the number of shared unique clonotypes by the size of the smaller repertoire. Three approaches were used to assess repertoire richness: RTK rarefaction, the Chao1 estimator, and Recon v2.1 estimates of unobserved clonotypes. For all TCRbeta clonotypes obtained by the gDNA method from several donors, generation probabilities were computed with OLGA. The source is immuneACCESS, and TCRdb retained only in-frame sequences with V and J called. Part of the clones is not carried over; for the studies checked, unresolved V genes explain less than half of this, and the remainder is unexplained. V and J calls plus clone size are reproduced from that table; the DNA served to infer D and trimming. This sample lists 550,000 to 800,000 clones; 90% were detected once. In total, the top ten clones hold 30% to 35% of the sample.

The CDR1 and CDR2 encoded by the germline V gene (reference sequence) are MNHEY and SMNVEV. Germline trimming amounts to 0 bases on V and 4 bases on J, with 6 as the count of junction bases outside the gene matches. The CDR3 numbers 16 residues from cysteine through phenylalanine. Just CDR3 DNA is preserved here, 48 bases in frame from base 1. Healthy HIV-negative adults with no recently reported acute infections or vaccinations were included as donors. Every donor was a Caucasian adult living in Nashville, Tennessee, USA. CD8 memory samples were composed of magnetically selected CD45RO+ cells combined with CCR7-negative CD45RA+ effector memory (TemRA) cells. After blood collection by leukapheresis, PBMCs were isolated using Ficoll-Histopaque density gradient centrifugation and then cryopreserved in the vapor phase of liquid nitrogen. Analytical flow cytometry was used to check the purity and quantity of every magnetically sorted T cell population. Genomic DNA was isolated from every sorted fraction and measured by UV absorbance on a Nanodrop 2000c.

This TCR came from a man between 18 and 35 years old in good health. Some clones in this sample may be carry-over from other donors' samples. The receptor chain draws on TRBV27 and TRBJ1-2, with 9 bases in between that match TRBD1. The sequenced material came from memory CD8+ T cells from PBMCs. Per the publication, the cell subset or site label means: CD45RO+ cells pooled with CCR7-negative TemRA cells. The CDR3 here reads CASSLSGQGMIYGYTF. Read as DNA, the sequence is TGTGCCAGCAGTTTATCGGGACAGGGTATGATCTATGGCTACACCTTC.